These T cell receptor beta chains were read from a single sample in a study of Ad26.COV2.S vaccination and SARS-CoV-2 variants. TCRdb's table, derived via immunoSEQ multiplex PCR, lists solely in-frame clones and lacks some. The repertoire includes hundreds of thousands of clones, approximately 88% of them detected once, and approximately 1.5% sits in the top ten. Sequences were derived from peripheral blood, sampled in a trial of Ad26.COV2.S vaccine versus placebo. These receptors all stem from a person between 18 and 65 years old who received the Ad26.COV2.S COVID-19 vaccine or a placebo. CDR3s include the opening cysteine and the closing phenylalanine or tryptophan. The D gene is left open where the match is weak. Some rows mark clone size as missing; the rest say once, few, many or name a class of expanded clone.

CDR3aa: CATSGPFPYEQYF
CDR3nt: TGTGCCACCAGCGGACCCTTCCCCTACGAGCAGTACTTC
v_gene: TRBV24-1
d_gene: -
j_gene: TRBJ2-7
abundance: -

CDR3aa: CASSSTGFNTGELFF
CDR3nt: TGTGCCAGCAGCTCGACAGGGTTTAACACCGGGGAGCTGTTTTTT
v_gene: TRBV7-9
d_gene: TRBD1
j_gene: TRBJ2-2
abundance: -

CDR3aa: CATSDPWPGELFF
CDR3nt: TGTGCCACCAGTGACCCCTGGCCCGGGGAGCTGTTTTTT
v_gene: TRBV24-1
d_gene: -
j_gene: TRBJ2-2
abundance: -

CDR3aa: CASSESAYNEQFF
CDR3nt: TGTGCCAGCAGTGAGTCCGCCTACAATGAGCAGTTCTTC
v_gene: TRBV25-1
d_gene: -
j_gene: TRBJ2-1
abundance: -

CDR3aa: CATSDSASGRAFETQYF
CDR3nt: TGTGCCACCAGTGATTCAGCTAGCGGGAGGGCCTTTGAGACCCAGTACTTC
v_gene: TRBV24-1
d_gene: TRBD2
j_gene: TRBJ2-5
abundance: once

CDR3aa: CATAGVAYEQYF
CDR3nt: TGTGCCACTGCAGGGGTCGCCTACGAGCAGTACTTC
v_gene: TRBV10-3
d_gene: -
j_gene: TRBJ2-7
abundance: -

CDR3aa: CASSIASGSYEQYF
CDR3nt: TGTGCCAGTAGTATCGCTAGCGGGAGCTACGAGCAGTACTTC
v_gene: TRBV19
d_gene: TRBD2
j_gene: TRBJ2-7
abundance: -

CDR3aa: CASSPWAGTPDTQYF
CDR3nt: TGTGCCAGCTCACCCTGGGCCGGTACCCCAGATACGCAGTATTTT
v_gene: TRBV18
d_gene: -
j_gene: TRBJ2-3
abundance: -

CDR3aa: CASSISSSGGGTQYF
CDR3nt: TGTGCCAGTAGTATTTCGTCGAGCGGGGGGGGTACGCAGTATTTT
v_gene: TRBV19
d_gene: TRBD2
j_gene: TRBJ2-3
abundance: many

CDR3aa: CASPLAGSTDTQYF
CDR3nt: TGTGCCAGCCCTCTTGCGGGGAGCACAGATACGCAGTATTTT
v_gene: TRBV7-9
d_gene: -
j_gene: TRBJ2-3
abundance: -

CDR3aa: CASSRDRGPNYGYTF
CDR3nt: TGTGCCAGCAGCCGCGACAGGGGGCCCAACTATGGCTACACCTTC
v_gene: TRBV6-4
d_gene: TRBD1
j_gene: TRBJ1-2
abundance: -

CDR3aa: CASSRGLNNEQFF
CDR3nt: TGTGCCAGCAGTCGGGGACTCAACAATGAGCAGTTCTTC
v_gene: TRBV11-3
d_gene: -
j_gene: TRBJ2-1
abundance: -

CDR3aa: CASRKDPGGSYEQYF
CDR3nt: TGTGCCAGCAGAAAGGACCCGGGGGGGTCCTACGAGCAGTACTTC
v_gene: TRBV6-5
d_gene: TRBD2
j_gene: TRBJ2-7
abundance: once

CDR3aa: CASSFYEGGGYEQYF
CDR3nt: TGTGCCAGCAGCTTTTATGAGGGGGGCGGCTACGAGCAGTACTTC
v_gene: TRBV11-2
d_gene: -
j_gene: TRBJ2-7
abundance: -

CDR3aa: CASSYSGVTNEKLFF
CDR3nt: TGTGCCAGCAGTTATTCTGGGGTAACTAATGAAAAACTGTTTTTT
v_gene: TRBV6-2/TRBV6-3
d_gene: -
j_gene: TRBJ1-4
abundance: once

CDR3aa: CASSYSGAYYGYTF
CDR3nt: TGTGCCAGCAGTTACAGTGGAGCTTACTATGGCTACACCTTC
v_gene: TRBV6-5
d_gene: -
j_gene: TRBJ1-2
abundance: few

CDR3aa: CASRLLGVETQYF
CDR3nt: TGTGCCAGCAGGTTATTGGGAGTTGAGACCCAGTACTTC
v_gene: TRBV6-6
d_gene: -
j_gene: TRBJ2-5
abundance: -

CDR3aa: CASSSNGQGTWTQYF
CDR3nt: TGTGCCAGCAGCTCCAACGGACAGGGGACCTGGACCCAGTACTTC
v_gene: TRBV11-1
d_gene: TRBD1
j_gene: TRBJ2-5
abundance: -

CDR3aa: CASSQGAGSHNEQFF
CDR3nt: TGTGCCAGCAGCCAAGGGGCCGGGAGCCACAATGAGCAGTTCTTC
v_gene: TRBV3-1/TRBV3-2
d_gene: -
j_gene: TRBJ2-1
abundance: -

CDR3aa: CASSQATGNSPLHF
CDR3nt: TGTGCCAGCAGCCAAGCTACAGGGAATTCACCCCTCCACTTT
v_gene: TRBV3-1/TRBV3-2
d_gene: -
j_gene: TRBJ1-6
abundance: -

CDR3aa: CASSLDRFLYGYTF
CDR3nt: TGTGCCAGCAGCTTAGACAGGTTCCTCTATGGCTACACCTTC
v_gene: TRBV7-2
d_gene: -
j_gene: TRBJ1-2
abundance: -

CDR3aa: CASSAPGLSGANVLTF
CDR3nt: TGTGCCAGCAGTGCCCCGGGACTCTCTGGGGCCAACGTCCTGACTTTC
v_gene: TRBV25-1
d_gene: -
j_gene: TRBJ2-6
abundance: -

CDR3aa: CSVVAQGSEQFF
CDR3nt: TGCAGCGTTGTAGCACAGGGGTCTGAGCAGTTCTTC
v_gene: TRBV29-1
d_gene: TRBD1
j_gene: TRBJ2-1
abundance: -

CDR3aa: CASSLGPNTGELFF
CDR3nt: TGTGCCAGCAGCTTGGGACCTAACACCGGGGAGCTGTTTTTT
v_gene: TRBV5-4
d_gene: -
j_gene: TRBJ2-2
abundance: few

CDR3aa: CASGLVGGGQPQHF
CDR3nt: TGTGCTAGTGGTTTGGTAGGGGGAGGGCAGCCCCAGCATTTT
v_gene: TRBV12-5
d_gene: -
j_gene: TRBJ1-5
abundance: -

CDR3aa: CASSLGRANTEAFF
CDR3nt: TGCGCCAGCAGCTTGGGGCGGGCAAACACTGAAGCTTTCTTT
v_gene: TRBV5-1
d_gene: -
j_gene: TRBJ1-1
abundance: -

CDR3aa: CASSIGEAYEQYF
CDR3nt: TGTGCCAGTAGTATCGGCGAGGCCTACGAGCAGTACTTC
v_gene: TRBV19
d_gene: -
j_gene: TRBJ2-7
abundance: -

CDR3aa: CASSYGGERSPLHF
CDR3nt: TGTGCCAGCAGTTACGGGGGTGAACGGTCACCCCTCCACTTT
v_gene: TRBV6-5
d_gene: -
j_gene: TRBJ1-6
abundance: -